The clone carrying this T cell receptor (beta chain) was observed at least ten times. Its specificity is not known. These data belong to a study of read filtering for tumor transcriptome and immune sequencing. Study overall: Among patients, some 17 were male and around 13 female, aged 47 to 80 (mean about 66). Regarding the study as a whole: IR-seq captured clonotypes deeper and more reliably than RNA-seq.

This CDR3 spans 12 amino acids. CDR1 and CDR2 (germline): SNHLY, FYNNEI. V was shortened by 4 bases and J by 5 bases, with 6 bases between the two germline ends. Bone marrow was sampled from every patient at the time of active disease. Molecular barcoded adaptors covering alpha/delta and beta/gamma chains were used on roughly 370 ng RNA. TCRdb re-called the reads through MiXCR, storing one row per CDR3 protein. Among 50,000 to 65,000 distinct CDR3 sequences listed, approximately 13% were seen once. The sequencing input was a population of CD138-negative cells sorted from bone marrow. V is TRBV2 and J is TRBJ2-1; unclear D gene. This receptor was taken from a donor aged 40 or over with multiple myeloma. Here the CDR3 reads CASSVGDNEQFF. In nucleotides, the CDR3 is TGTGCCAGCAGTGTCGGAGACAATGAGCAGTTCTTC.